Given below is one T cell receptor (beta chain) in context. This specimen comes from a study of blood T cell repertoires in COVID-19. Study-wide background: There were acute and convalescent COVID-19 samples, and they came from the United States, Italy and Spain. The cDNA or gDNA used as material had been derived from T cells, B-cell-depleted T cells, or PBMCs.

Everyone who took part was 18 to 89 years old, and they came from some 23 US areas. Authors' data handling: Using reference gene primer amplification, nucleated cell counts were estimated. Generated by immunoSEQ multiplex PCR, the TCRdb table keeps only in-frame clones and is missing some. The D gene and trimming were derived from the DNA, and the V and J assignments and clone size from that table. This repertoire shows tens of thousands of clones, 85% to 90% found once; its top ten account for around 1%. V was shortened by 4 bases and J by 1 base, with 5 bases between the two germline ends. The CDR3 contains 13 residues.

Sample: PBMCs or T cells enriched from blood (not recorded which). The chain is built from TRBV12-3 or TRBV12-4 and TRBJ1-3; D is unclear. This receptor was obtained from a woman between 45 and 65 years old with acute COVID-19. CDR3 nucleotides: TGTGCCAGCAGTTCGGGTTCTGGAAACACCATATATTTT. Translated: CASSSGSGNTIYF.